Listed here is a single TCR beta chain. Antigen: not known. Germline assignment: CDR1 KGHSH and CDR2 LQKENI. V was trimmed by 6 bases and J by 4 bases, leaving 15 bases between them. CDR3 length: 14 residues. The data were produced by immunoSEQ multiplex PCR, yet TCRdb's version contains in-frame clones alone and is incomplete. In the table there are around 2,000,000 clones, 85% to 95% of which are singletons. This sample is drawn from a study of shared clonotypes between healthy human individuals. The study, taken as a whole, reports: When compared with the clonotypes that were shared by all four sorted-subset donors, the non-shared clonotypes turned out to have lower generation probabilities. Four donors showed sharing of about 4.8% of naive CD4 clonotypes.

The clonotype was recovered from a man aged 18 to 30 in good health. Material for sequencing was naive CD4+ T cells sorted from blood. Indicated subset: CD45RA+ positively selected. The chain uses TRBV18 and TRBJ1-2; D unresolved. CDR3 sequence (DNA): TGTGCCAGCTCCCCTGGACCGCTCCTCTATGGCTACACCTTC. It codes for CASSPGPLLYGYTF.